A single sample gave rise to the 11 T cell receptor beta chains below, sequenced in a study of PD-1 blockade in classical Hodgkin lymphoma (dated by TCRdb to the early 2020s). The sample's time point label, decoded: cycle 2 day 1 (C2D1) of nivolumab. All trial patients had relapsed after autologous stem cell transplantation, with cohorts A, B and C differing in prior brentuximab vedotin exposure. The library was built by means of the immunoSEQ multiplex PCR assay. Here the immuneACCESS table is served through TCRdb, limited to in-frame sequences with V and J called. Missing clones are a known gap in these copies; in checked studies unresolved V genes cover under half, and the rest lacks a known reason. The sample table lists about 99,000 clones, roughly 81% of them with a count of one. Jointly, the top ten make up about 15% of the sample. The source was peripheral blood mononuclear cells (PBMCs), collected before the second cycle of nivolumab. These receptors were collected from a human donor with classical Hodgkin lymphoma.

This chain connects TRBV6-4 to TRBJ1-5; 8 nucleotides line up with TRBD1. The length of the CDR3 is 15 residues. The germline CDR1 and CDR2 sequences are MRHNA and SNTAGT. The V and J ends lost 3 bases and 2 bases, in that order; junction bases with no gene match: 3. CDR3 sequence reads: CASSEQGDGNQPQHF. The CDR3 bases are TGTGCCAGCAGTGAACAGGGGGACGGCAATCAGCCCCAGCATTTT.

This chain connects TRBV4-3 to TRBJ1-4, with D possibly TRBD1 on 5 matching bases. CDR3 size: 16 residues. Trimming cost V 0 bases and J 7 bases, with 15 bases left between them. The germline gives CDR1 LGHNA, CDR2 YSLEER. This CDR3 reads CASSQDFGVGGEKLFF. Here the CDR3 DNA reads TGCGCCAGCAGCCAAGATTTCGGGGTCGGGGGTGAAAAACTGTTTTTT.

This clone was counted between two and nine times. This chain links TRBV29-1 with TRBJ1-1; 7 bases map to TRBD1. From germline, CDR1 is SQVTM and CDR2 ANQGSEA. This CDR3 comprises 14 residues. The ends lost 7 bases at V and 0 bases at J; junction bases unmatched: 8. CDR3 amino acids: CSAWDSNMNTEAFF. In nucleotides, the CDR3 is TGCAGCGCCTGGGACAGCAACATGAACACTGAAGCTTTCTTT.

The CDR3 sequence is CASSLGGRAGQFF. The CDR3 DNA sequence: TGTGCCAGCAGCTTAGGGGGGAGGGCCGGTCAGTTCTTC. V and J are TRBV7-2 and TRBJ2-1; 7 nucleotides agree with TRBD2. The CDR3 spans 13 residues. V shed 1 base and J 13 bases; nucleotides not matched to a gene: 7. Germline CDR1 SGHTA, CDR2 FQGNSA.

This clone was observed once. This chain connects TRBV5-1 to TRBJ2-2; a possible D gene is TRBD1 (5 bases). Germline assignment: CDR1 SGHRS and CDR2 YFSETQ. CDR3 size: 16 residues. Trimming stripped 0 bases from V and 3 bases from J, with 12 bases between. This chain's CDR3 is CASSLDSGLHTGELFF. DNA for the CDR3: TGCGCCAGCAGCTTGGATTCAGGGCTTCACACCGGGGAGCTGTTTTTT.

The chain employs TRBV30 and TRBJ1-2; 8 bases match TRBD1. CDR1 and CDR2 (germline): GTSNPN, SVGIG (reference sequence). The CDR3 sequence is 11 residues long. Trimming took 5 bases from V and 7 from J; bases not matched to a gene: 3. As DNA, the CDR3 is TGTGCCTGGGGACAGGGTGGTGGCTACACCTTC. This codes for CAWGQGGGYTF. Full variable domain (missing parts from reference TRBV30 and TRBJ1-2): SQTIHQWPATLVQPVGSPLSLECTVEGTSNPNLYWYRQAAGRGLQLLFYSVGIGQISSEVPQNLSASRPQDRQFILSSKKLLLSDSGFYLCAWGQGGGYTFGSGTRLTVV.

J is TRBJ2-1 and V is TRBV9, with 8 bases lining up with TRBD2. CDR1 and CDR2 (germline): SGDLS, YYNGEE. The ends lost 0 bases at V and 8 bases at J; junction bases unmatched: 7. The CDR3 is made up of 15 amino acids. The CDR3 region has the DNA TGTGCCAGCAGCGTAGGAGCGGGAGTGACCGATGAGCAGTTCTTC. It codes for CASSVGAGVTDEQFF.

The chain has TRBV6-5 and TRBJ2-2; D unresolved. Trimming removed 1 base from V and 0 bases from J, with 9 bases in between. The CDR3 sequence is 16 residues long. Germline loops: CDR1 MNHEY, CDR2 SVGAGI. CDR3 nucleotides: TGTGCCAGCAGTTACTTAACGCCACCGAACACCGGGGAGCTGTTTTTT. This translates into CASSYLTPPNTGELFF.

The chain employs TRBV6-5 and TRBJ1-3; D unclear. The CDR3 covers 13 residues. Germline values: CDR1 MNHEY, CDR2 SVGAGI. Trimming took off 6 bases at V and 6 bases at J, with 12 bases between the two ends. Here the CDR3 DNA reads TGTGCCAGCAGAGATCTTCAGGCAAACACCATATATTTT. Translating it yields CASRDLQANTIYF.

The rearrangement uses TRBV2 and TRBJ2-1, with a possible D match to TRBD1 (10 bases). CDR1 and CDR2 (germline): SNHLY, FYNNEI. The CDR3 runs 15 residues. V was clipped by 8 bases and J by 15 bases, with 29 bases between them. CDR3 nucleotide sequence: TGTGCCAGCGGAAGGGACAGGGGTAGCGGGAGTACCCTGTTCTTC. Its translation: CASGRDRGSGSTLFF. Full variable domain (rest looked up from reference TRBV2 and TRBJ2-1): EPEVTQTPSHQVTQMGQEVILRCVPISNHLYFYWYRQILGQKVEFLVSFYNNEISEKSEIFDDQFSVERPDGSNFTLKIRSTKLEDSAMYFCASGRDRGSGSTLFFGPGTRLTVL.

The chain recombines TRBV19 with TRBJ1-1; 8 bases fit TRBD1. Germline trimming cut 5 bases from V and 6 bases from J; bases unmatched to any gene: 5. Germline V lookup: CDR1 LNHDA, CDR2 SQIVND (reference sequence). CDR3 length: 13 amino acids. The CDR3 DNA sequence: TGTGCCAGTAGTCCTGACAGGGGACCTGAAGCTTTCTTT. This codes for CASSPDRGPEAFF.